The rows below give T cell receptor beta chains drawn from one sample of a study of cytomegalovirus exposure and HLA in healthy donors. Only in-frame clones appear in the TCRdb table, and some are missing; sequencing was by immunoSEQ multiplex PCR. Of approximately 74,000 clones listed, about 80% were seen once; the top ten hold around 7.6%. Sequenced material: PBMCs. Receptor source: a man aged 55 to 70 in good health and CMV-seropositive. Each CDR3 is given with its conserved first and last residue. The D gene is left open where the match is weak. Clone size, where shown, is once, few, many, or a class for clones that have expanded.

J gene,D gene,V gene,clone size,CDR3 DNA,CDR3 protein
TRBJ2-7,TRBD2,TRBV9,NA,TGTGCCAGCAGCGTAGTCCCTAGCGGGAGCGTCTACGAGCAGTACTTC,CASSVVPSGSVYEQYF
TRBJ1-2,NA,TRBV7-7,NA,TGTGCTAGCAGCCCGCTCAGGGATAGCTATGGCTACACCTTC,CASSPLRDSYGYTF
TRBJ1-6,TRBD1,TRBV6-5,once,TGTGCCAGCAGTCCCGGGACAGTCTATAATTCACCCCTCCACTTT,CASSPGTVYNSPLHF
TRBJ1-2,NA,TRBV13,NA,TGTGCCAGCAGCTTAAGGGGTACTAACTATGGCTACACCTTC,CASSLRGTNYGYTF
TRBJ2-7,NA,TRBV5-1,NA,TGCGCCAGCAGCTTGGCGGTGGGGGCGACCGAGCAGTACTTC,CASSLAVGATEQYF
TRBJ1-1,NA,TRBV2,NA,TGTGCCAGCAGTGCCAGAGCAGGGATCACTGAAGCTTTCTTT,CASSARAGITEAFF
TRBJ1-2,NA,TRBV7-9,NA,TGTGCCAGCAGCTTAGATGGCAGAACTAACTATGGCTACACCTTC,CASSLDGRTNYGYTF
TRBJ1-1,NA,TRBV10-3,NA,TGTGCCATCAGTGAGTCGAGGGGGATGAACACTGAAGCTTTCTTT,CAISESRGMNTEAFF
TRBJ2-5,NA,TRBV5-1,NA,TGCGCCAGCAGCGGACTCCCGCCCCCCCAAGAGACTCAGTACTTC,CASSGLPPPQETQYF
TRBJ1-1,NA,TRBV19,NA,TGTGCCAGTAGTGACAGGAGAAACACTGAAGCTTTCTTT,CASSDRRNTEAFF
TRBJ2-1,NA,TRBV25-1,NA,TGTGCCAGCAGTGTTGACAGTTACAATGAGCAGTTCTTC,CASSVDSYNEQFF
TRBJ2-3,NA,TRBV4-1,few,TGCGCCAGCAGCCAAACACAACACGGCGGGAATACGCAGTATTTT,CASSQTQHGGNTQYF
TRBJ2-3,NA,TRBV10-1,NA,TGCGCCAGCAGTGAGTCGGTCGGTAGCACAGATACGCAGTATTTT,CASSESVGSTDTQYF
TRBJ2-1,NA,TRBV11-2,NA,TGTGCCAGCAGCCGCGGACCGGGACTCGGTGAGCAGTTCTTC,CASSRGPGLGEQFF
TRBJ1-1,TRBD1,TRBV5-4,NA,TGTGCCAGCAGCCCTTGGACAGGGGGAAAGGACACTGAAGCTTTCTTT,CASSPWTGGKDTEAFF
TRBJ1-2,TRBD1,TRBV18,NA,TGTGCCAGCTCACCTGGACAGGGGGGAGGCTACACCTTC,CASSPGQGGGYTF
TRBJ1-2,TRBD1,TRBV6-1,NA,TGTGCCAGCAGTGAGATTCCGACAGGGGGCAACTATGGCTACACCTTC,CASSEIPTGGNYGYTF
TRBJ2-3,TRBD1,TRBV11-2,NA,TGTGCCAGCAGCTTACCCCTAGGACAGGGGGACACAGATACGCAGTATTTT,CASSLPLGQGDTDTQYF
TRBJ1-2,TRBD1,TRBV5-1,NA,TGCGCCAGCAGCTTGTCTGCCGGGCAGGGGGACTACACCTTC,CASSLSAGQGDYTF
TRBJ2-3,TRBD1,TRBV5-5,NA,TGTGCCAGCAGCCTTCAGACAGGGCTCAGCACAGATACGCAGTATTTT,CASSLQTGLSTDTQYF
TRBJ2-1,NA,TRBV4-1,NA,TGCGCCAGCAGCCATGTCCTCAATGAGCAGTTCTTC,CASSHVLNEQFF
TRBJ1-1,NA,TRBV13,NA,TGTGCCAGCACCCATTTGGGGGCGAACACTGAAGCTTTCTTT,CASTHLGANTEAFF
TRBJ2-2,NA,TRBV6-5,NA,TGTGCCAGCAGACGAGACAGTTACACCGGGGAGCTGTTTTTT,CASRRDSYTGELFF
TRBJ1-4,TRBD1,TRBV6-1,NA,TGTGCCAGCGAGCAGGACAGGGATGAAAAACTGTTTTTT,CASEQDRDEKLFF
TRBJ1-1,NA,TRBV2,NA,TGTGCCAGCCCTAAAACAGGGTTGAACACTGAAGCTTTCTTT,CASPKTGLNTEAFF
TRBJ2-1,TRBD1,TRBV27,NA,TGTGCCAGCAGTACTACTCGGACAGGGGGGCAGGGTGAGCAGTTCTTC,CASSTTRTGGQGEQFF
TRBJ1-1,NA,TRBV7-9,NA,TGTGCCAGCAGCTTAGGGGGGGGTGAAGCTTTCTTT,CASSLGGGEAFF
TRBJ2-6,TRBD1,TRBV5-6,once,TGTGCCAGCAGCCCCCCCGGGACAGGGGCTGGGGCCAACGTCCTGACTTTC,CASSPPGTGAGANVLTF
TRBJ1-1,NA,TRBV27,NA,TGTGCCAGCAGTTTAGTTAATAGACACGGGAACACTGAAGCTTTCTTT,CASSLVNRHGNTEAFF
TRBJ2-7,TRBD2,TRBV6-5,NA,TGTGCCAGCAGTTACTTCTCAGGGACTAGCGATGAGCAGTACTTC,CASSYFSGTSDEQYF
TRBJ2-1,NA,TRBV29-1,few,TGCAGTTGGGTTATGGGGAGTGATGAGCAGTTCTTC,CSWVMGSDEQFF
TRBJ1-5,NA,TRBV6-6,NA,TGTGCCAGCAGTGATATTACAGGGACCAATCAGCCCCAGCATTTT,CASSDITGTNQPQHF
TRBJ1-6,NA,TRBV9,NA,TGTGCCAGCAGCCCTACTTTGAATTCACCCCTCCACTTT,CASSPTLNSPLHF